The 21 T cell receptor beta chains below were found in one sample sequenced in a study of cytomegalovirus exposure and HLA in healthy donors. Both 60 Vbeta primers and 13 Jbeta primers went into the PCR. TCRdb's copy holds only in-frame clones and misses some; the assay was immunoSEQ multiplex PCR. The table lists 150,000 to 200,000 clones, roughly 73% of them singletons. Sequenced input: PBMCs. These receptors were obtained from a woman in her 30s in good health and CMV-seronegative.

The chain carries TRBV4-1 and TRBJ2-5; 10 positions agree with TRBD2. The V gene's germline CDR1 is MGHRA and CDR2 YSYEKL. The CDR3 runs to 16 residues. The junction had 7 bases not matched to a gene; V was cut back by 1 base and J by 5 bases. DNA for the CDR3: TGCGCCAGCAGCCAAGGGCATAGCGGGGGGTCGGAGACCCAGTACTTC. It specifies CASSQGHSGGSETQYF.

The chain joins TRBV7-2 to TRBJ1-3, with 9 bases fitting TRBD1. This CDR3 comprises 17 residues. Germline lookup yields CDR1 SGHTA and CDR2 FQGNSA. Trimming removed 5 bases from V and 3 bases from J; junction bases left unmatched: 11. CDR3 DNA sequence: TGTGCCAGCAGCACGTTGACAGGGGGGAATATTGGAAACACCATATATTTT. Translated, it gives CASSTLTGGNIGNTIYF.

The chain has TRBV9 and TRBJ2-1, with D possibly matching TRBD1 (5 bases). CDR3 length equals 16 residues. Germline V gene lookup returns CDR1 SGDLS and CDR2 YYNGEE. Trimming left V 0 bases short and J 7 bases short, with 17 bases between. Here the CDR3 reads CASSVGAKGIGNEQFF. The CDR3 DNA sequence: TGTGCCAGCAGCGTAGGGGCAAAGGGGATTGGGAATGAGCAGTTCTTC.

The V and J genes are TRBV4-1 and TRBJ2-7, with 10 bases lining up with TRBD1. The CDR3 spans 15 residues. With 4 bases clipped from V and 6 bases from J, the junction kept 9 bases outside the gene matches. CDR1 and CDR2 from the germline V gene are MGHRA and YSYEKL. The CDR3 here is CASSLPTGTGAEQYF. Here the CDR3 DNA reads TGCGCCAGCAGCCTACCGACCGGGACAGGGGCCGAGCAGTACTTC.

This CDR3 reads CASSLRAQGANTGELFF. CDR3 nucleotide sequence: TGTGCCAGCAGCCTTAGGGCACAGGGGGCGAACACCGGGGAGCTGTTTTTT. The chain uses TRBV7-2 and TRBJ2-2; 8 bases agree with TRBD1. With 5 bases clipped from V and 0 bases from J, the junction kept 8 bases outside the gene matches. Germline loops: CDR1 SGHTA, CDR2 FQGNSA. CDR3 size: 17 residues.

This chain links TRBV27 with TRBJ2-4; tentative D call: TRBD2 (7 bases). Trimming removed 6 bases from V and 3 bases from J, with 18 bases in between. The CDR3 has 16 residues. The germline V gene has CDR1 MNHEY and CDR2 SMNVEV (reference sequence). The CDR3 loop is CASSLGGGAGKNIQYF. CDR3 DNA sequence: TGTGCCAGCAGCCTAGGGGGGGGCGCGGGCAAAAACATTCAGTACTTC.

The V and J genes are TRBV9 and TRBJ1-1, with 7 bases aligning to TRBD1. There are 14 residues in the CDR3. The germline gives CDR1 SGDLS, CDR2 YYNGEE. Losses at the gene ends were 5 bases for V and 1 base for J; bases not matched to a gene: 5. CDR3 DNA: TGTGCCAGCAGTGGGGGACAGCCGAACACTGAAGCTTTCTTT. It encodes CASSGGQPNTEAFF.

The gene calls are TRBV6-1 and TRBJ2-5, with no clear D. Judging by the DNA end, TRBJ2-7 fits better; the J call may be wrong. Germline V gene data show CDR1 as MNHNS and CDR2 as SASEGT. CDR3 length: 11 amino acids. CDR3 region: CASSGLYEQYF. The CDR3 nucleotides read TGTGCCAGCAGTGGACTCTACGAGCAGTACTTC.

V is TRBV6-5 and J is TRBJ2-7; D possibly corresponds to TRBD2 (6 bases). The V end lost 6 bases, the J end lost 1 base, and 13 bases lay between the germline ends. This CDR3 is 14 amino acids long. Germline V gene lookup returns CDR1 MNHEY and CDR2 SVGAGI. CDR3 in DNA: TGTGCCAGCAGGGCAGGACTATCTTCCTACGAGCAGTACTTC. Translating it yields CASRAGLSSYEQYF.

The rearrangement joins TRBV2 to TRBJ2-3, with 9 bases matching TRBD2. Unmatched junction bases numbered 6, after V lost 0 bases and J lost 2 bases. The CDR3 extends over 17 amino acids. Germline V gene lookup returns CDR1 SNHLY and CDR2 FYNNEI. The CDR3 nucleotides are TGTGCCAGCAGTGAAGCGCTTCGACTAGCGGTCACAGATACGCAGTATTTT. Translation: CASSEALRLAVTDTQYF.

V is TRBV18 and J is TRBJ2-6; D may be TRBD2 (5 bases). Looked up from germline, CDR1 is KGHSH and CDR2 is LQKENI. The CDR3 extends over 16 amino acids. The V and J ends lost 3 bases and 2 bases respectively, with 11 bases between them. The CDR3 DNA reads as TGTGCCAGCTCACCGGTCATGAGGGCTGGGGCCAACGTCCTGACTTTC. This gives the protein CASSPVMRAGANVLTF.

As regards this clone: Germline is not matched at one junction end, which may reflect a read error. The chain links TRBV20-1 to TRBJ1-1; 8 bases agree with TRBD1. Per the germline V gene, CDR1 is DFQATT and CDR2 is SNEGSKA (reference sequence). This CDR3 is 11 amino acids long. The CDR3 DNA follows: TGCAGTGCAAGGGACAGGTGGGAGGCGGTCTTT. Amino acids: CSARDRWEAVF.

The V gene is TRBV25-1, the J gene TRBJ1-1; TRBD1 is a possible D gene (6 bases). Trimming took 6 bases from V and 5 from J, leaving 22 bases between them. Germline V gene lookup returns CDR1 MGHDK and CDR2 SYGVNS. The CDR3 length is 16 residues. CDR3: CASRKRGGRGRTEAFF. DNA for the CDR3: TGTGCCAGCAGAAAGCGTGGGGGCAGGGGACGGACTGAAGCTTTCTTT.

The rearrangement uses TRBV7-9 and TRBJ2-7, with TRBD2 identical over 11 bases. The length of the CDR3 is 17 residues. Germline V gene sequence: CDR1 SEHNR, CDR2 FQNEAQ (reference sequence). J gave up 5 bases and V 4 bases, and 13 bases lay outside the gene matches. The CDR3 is CASSSEYTLLAGDEQYF. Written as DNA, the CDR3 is TGTGCCAGCAGCTCTGAGTATACGTTACTAGCGGGAGACGAGCAGTACTTC. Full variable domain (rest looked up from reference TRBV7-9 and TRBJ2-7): DTGVSQNPRHKITKRGQNVTFRCDPISEHNRLYWYRQTLGQGPEFLTYFQNEAQLEKSRLLSDRFSAERPKGSFSTLEIQRTEQGDSAMYLCASSSEYTLLAGDEQYFGPGTRLTVT.

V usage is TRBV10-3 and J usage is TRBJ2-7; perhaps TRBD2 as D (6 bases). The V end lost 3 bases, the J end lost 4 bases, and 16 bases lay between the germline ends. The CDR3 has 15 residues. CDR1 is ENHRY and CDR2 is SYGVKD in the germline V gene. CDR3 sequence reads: CAISEGRLAGYEQYF. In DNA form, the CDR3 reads TGTGCCATCAGTGAAGGGCGCCTGGCGGGATACGAGCAGTACTTC.

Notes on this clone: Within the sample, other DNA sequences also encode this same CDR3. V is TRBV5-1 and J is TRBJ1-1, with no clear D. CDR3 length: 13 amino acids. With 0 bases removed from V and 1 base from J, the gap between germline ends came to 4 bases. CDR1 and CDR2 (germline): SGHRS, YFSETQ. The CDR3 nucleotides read TGCGCCAGCAGCTTGGGGGCGAACACTGAAGCTTTCTTT. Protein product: CASSLGANTEAFF.

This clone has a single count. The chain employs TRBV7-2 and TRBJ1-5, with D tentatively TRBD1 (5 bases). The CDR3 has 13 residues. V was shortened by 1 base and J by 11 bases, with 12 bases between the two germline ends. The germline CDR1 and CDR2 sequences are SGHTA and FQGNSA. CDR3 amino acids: CASSLGGVPAQHF. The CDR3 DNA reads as TGTGCCAGCAGCTTAGGGGGGGTCCCAGCCCAGCATTTT.

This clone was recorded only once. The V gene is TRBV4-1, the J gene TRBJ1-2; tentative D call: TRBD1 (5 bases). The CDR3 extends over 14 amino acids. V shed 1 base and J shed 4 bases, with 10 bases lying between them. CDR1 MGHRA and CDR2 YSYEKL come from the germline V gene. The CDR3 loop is CASSQVHGGYGYTF. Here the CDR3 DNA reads TGCGCCAGCAGCCAAGTCCACGGGGGCTATGGCTACACCTTC.

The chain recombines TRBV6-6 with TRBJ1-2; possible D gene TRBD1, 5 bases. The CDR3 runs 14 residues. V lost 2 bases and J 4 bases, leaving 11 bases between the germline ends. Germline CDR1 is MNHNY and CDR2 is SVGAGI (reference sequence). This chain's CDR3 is CASSYTSDSYGYTF. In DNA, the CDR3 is TGTGCCAGCAGTTACACGAGTGACAGCTATGGCTACACCTTC.

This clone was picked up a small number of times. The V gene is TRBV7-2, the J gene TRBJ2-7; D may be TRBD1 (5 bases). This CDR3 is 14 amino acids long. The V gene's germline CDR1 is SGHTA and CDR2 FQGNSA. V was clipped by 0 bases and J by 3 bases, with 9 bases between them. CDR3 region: CASSLAGAIYEQYF. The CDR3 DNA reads TGTGCCAGCAGCTTAGCAGGGGCGATCTACGAGCAGTACTTC.

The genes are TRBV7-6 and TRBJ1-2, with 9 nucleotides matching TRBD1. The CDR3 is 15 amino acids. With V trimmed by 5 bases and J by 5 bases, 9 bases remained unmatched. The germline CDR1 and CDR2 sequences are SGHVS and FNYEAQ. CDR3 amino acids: CASSGRQGGQYGYTF. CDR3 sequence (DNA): TGTGCCAGCAGCGGCAGACAGGGGGGTCAATATGGCTACACCTTC.